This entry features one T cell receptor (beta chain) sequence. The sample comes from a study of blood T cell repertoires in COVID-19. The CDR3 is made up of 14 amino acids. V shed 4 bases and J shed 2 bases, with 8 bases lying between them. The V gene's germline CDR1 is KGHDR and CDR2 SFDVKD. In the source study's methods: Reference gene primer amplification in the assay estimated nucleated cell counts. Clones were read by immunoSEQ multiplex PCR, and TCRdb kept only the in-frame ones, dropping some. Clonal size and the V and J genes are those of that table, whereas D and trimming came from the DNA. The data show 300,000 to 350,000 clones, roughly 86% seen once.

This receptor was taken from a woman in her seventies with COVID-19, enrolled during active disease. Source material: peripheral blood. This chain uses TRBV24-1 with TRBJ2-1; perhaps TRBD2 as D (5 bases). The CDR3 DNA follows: TGTGCCACCAGTGAGAGCGGAACCTACAATGAGCAGTTCTTC. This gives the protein CATSESGTYNEQFF.